This T cell receptor (beta chain) was sequenced for a study of identifying expanded T cells in peripheral blood. This table comes from immunoSEQ multiplex PCR, and its TCRdb copy is limited to in-frame clones, with some not included. The table has about 100,000 clones, roughly 88% seen once. CDR1 and CDR2 (germline): LGHNA, YSLEER. After removal of 4 bases from V and 2 bases from J, the junction contained 6 bases not matched to a gene. This CDR3 has 15 residues. The source of this sequence is a person between 18 and 70 years old in good health. The material sequenced was blood. The chain uses TRBV4-3 and TRBJ2-7; 9 bases line up with TRBD2. CDR3 nucleotides: TGCGCCAGCAGCCTGCAGCGGGGGGCCCCCTACGAGCAGTACTTC. It codes for CASSLQRGAPYEQYF.